Detailed here is one T cell receptor beta chain. Its antigen is not identified. This CDR3 is also generated by other DNA sequences in the sample. Although they were nominally healthy when sampled, donors likely had unrecorded immune exposures. PCR was performed using 60 Vbeta and 13 Jbeta primers. Measured with immunoSEQ multiplex PCR; TCRdb has only the in-frame clones, and not every one. The data contain roughly 150,000 clones, 65% to 80% of them singletons. Germline V gives CDR1 SGHAT, CDR2 FQNNGV. Trimming took 5 bases from V and 4 from J, leaving 9 bases between them. This CDR3 comprises 12 residues. The source of the sample is a study of cytomegalovirus exposure and HLA in healthy donors. General observations from the study: V segments that were indistinguishable, TRBV6-2 and TRBV6-3 among them, were omitted from analysis.

The TCR was taken from a man aged 40-50 years in good health and CMV-seropositive. What was sequenced was PBMCs. The chain combines TRBV11-2 with TRBJ2-7; D is possibly TRBD1 (6 bases). CDR3 coding DNA: TGTGCCAGCAGCCCCGACAGGTACGAGCAGTACTTC. Encoded protein: CASSPDRYEQYF.